These T cell receptor beta chains were read from a single sample in a study of technical replicates of blood from a handful of donors. Generated by immunoSEQ multiplex PCR, the TCRdb table keeps only in-frame clones and is missing some. Of over 45,000 clones in the sample, more than 85% are singletons; the top ten hold 3% to 4%. Sequencing was carried out using PBMCs. Source of these receptors: a human donor in good health. Some clones in this sample may be carry-over from other donors' samples. Each CDR3 is given without its conserved first and last residue. Size values are once, few and many counts, or a class for expanded clones, and some rows have none.

abundance	j_gene	v_gene	CDR3aa
.	TRBJ1-2	TRBV4-3	ASSQGEANYGYT
.	TRBJ1-1	TRBV4-2	ASTLGGDTEAF
.	TRBJ2-7	TRBV7-2	ASSLGTSGGEQY
.	TRBJ1-1	TRBV7-8	ASSKDRGTEAF
.	TRBJ2-3	TRBV18	ASSLGGAPDTQY
.	TRBJ2-1	TRBV10-2	ASTSGNGNEQF
.	TRBJ2-7	TRBV6-5	ASSSGLEQY
.	TRBJ1-5	TRBV6-1	ASRPSTGAQPQH
.	TRBJ1-1	TRBV30	AWIRRQGGTEAF
.	TRBJ2-1	TRBV2	ASSEQRGGRNEQF
.	TRBJ2-7	TRBV6-1	ASSESRYEQY
.	TRBJ2-6	TRBV7-9	ASSLILATRGSGANVLT
.	TRBJ1-2	TRBV11-2	ASSTDRNYGYT
.	TRBJ2-7	TRBV18	ASSPGTSDYEQY
.	TRBJ1-6	TRBV2	ASGRGSSYSPLH
.	TRBJ2-1	TRBV2	ASSFPIQSYNEQF
.	TRBJ2-1	TRBV7-3	ASRKDSSSYNEQF
once	TRBJ2-1	TRBV7-9	ASSLIAGHGEQF
.	TRBJ2-7	TRBV10-3	AISSGTGALEQY
.	TRBJ2-3	TRBV5-6	ASSLFSGAITDTQY
.	TRBJ2-1	TRBV18	ASSPELTNDNEQF
.	TRBJ2-7	TRBV9	ASSVDRDSEQY
.	TRBJ2-7	TRBV5-8	ASSLGVGQSVEQY
.	TRBJ2-7	TRBV6-1	ASSEEGVRLYYEQY
.	TRBJ1-2	TRBV5-1	ASSPPVARLHRAGYT
few	TRBJ2-1	TRBV6-6	ASTGTGHNEQF
.	TRBJ1-1	TRBV5-4	ASRRDSGFTEAF
.	TRBJ1-5	TRBV6-6	ASSYVRGIQPQH
.	TRBJ2-1	TRBV6-6	ASSYGGAGNEQF
.	TRBJ2-1	TRBV5-6	ASSGLAGVIHEQF
.	TRBJ1-2	TRBV28	ASSSTGAYGYT
.	TRBJ2-7	TRBV5-6	ASSLKMGQYEQY
.	TRBJ2-7	TRBV5-6	ASSPMGTGSNEQY
.	TRBJ1-2	TRBV5-1	ASSFFRQGGLYGYT
once	TRBJ2-7	TRBV9	ASSRDYGSYEQY
.	TRBJ2-5	TRBV4-3	ASSPGELAPYKTQY
.	TRBJ2-7	TRBV12-5	ASADPYLARYEQY
.	TRBJ2-1	TRBV4-3	ASSQDGGTEQF
.	TRBJ1-1	TRBV19	ASTLMEGTEAF
.	TRBJ2-7	TRBV2	ASQGYEQY
.	TRBJ2-1	TRBV18	ASSPPGTSGEQF
.	TRBJ2-1	TRBV25-1	ASSDPTGPRDEQF